What follows is one T cell receptor beta chain and its context. The data were obtained in a study of blood T cell repertoires in COVID-19. For the study at large: Samples taken during acute and convalescent COVID-19 were collected in the United States, Italy and Spain. PBMCs, B-cell-depleted T cells, or T cells provided the cDNA or gDNA that made up the material.

Libraries were prepared by immunoSEQ multiplex PCR; TCRdb keeps only in-frame clonotypes and omits some of them. The table lists 110,000 or so clones, roughly 80% of them singletons, with roughly 8.1% in the top ten. Germline loops: CDR1 LGHDT, CDR2 YNNKEL (reference sequence). With 4 bases removed from V and 7 bases from J, the gap between germline ends came to 14 bases. The CDR3 loop spans 14 amino acids. This sequence originates from a woman aged 40 to 50 with acute or convalescent COVID-19. The rearrangement joins TRBV3-1 (or the pseudogene TRBV3-2) to TRBJ2-1, with D perhaps matching TRBD2 (6 bases). The sample comprised peripheral blood. DNA of the CDR3: TGTGCCAGCAGCCCTGGGACTCTCATTAATGAGCAGTTCTTC. Translated: CASSPGTLINEQFF.